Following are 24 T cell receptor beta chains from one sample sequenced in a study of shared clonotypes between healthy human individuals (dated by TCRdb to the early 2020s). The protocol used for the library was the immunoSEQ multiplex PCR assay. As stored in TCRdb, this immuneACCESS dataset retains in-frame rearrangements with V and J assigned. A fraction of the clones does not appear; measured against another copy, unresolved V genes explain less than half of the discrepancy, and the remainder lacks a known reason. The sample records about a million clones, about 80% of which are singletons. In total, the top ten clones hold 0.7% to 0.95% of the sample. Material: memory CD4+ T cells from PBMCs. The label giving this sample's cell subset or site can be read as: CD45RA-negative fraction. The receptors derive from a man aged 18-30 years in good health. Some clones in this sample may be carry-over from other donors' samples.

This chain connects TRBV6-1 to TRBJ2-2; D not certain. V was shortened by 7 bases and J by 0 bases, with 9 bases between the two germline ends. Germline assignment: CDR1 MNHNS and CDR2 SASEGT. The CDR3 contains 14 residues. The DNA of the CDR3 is TGTGCCAGCAACGGCCTCGCGAACACCGGGGAGCTGTTTTTT. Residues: CASNGLANTGELFF.

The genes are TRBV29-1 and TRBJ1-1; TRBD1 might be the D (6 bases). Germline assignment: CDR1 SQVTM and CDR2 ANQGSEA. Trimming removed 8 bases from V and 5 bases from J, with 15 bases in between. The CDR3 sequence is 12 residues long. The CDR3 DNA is TGCAGCACCGTGGGGGCTGTTACTGAAGCTTTCTTT. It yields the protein CSTVGAVTEAFF.

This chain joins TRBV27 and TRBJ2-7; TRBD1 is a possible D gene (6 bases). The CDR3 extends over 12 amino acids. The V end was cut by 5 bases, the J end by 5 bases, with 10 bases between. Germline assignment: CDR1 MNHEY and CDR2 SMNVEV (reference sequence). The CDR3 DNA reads TGTGCCAGCAGTCCACGGGACAACGAGCAGTACTTC. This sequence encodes CASSPRDNEQYF.

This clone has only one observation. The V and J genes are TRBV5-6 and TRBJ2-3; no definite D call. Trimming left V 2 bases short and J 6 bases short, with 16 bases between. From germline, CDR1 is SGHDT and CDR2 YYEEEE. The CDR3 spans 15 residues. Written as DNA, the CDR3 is TGTGCCAGCAGCTTTTTCGTTGTATTTGCGGATACGCAGTATTTT. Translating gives CASSFFVVFADTQYF.

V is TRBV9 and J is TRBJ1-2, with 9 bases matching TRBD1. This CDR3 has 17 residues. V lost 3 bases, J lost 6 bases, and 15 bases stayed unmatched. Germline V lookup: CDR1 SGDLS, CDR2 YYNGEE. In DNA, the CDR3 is TGTGCCAGCAGCGCACTGCCGGGACAGGGTGGGGTCGATGGCTACACCTTC. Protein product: CASSALPGQGGVDGYTF. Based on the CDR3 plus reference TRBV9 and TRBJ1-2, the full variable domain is DSGVTQTPKHLITATGQRVTLRCSPRSGDLSVYWYQQSLDQGLQFLIQYYNGEERAKGNILERFSAQQFPDLHSELNLSSLELGDSALYFCASSALPGQGGVDGYTFGSGTRLTVV.

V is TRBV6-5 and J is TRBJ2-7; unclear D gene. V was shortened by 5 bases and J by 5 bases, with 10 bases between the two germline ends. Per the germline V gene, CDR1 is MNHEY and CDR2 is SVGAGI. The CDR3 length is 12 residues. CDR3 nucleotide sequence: TGTGCCAGCAGTGCCCCTTCTGACGAGCAGTACTTC. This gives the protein CASSAPSDEQYF.

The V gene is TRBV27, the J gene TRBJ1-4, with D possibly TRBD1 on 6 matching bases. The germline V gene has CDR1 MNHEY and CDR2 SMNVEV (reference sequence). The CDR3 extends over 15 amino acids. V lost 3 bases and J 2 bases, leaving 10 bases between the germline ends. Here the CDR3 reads CASSFKGGTNEKLFF. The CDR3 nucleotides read TGTGCCAGCAGTTTTAAGGGGGGCACTAATGAAAAACTGTTTTTT.

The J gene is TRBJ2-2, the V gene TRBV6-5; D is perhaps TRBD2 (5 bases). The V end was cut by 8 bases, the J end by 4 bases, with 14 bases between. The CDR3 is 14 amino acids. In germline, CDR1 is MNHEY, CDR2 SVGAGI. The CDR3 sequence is CASGLSPGTGELFF. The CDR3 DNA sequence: TGTGCCAGCGGACTCTCGCCTGGCACCGGGGAGCTGTTTTTT.

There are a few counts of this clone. In DNA form, the CDR3 reads TGTGCCAGCAGCTGGGACAGGGGCACCGGGGAGCTGTTTTTT. Translation: CASSWDRGTGELFF. This sequence joins TRBV5-8 and TRBJ2-2; 10 bases are shared with TRBD1. V dropped 3 bases and J dropped 4; count of bases not matched to a gene: 0. The V gene's germline CDR1 is SGHTS and CDR2 YDEGEE. This CDR3 has 14 amino acids.

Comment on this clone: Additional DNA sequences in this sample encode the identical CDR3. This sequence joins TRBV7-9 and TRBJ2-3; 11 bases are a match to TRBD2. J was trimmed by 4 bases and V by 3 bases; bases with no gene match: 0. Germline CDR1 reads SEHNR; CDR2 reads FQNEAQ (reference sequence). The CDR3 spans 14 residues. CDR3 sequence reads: CASSLGLAADTQYF. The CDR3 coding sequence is TGTGCCAGCAGCTTGGGACTAGCGGCAGATACGCAGTATTTT.

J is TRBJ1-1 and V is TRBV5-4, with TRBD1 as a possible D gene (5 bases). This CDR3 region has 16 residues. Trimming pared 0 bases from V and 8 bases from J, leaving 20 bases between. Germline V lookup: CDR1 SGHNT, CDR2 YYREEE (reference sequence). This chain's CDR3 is CASSLGGVIGLLEAFF. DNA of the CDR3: TGTGCCAGCAGCTTGGGGGGGGTTATCGGCCTTTTGGAAGCTTTCTTT.

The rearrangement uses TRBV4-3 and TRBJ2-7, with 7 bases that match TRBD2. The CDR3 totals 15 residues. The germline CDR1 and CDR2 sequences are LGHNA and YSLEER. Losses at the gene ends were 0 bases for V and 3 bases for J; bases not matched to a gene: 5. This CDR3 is CASSQDQAGFYEQYF. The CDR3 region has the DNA TGCGCCAGCAGCCAAGATCAAGCGGGATTCTACGAGCAGTACTTC.

This CDR3 is CASSWTGGETQYF. The CDR3 DNA follows: TGTGCCAGCTCCTGGACGGGTGGGGAGACCCAGTACTTC. V is TRBV18 and J is TRBJ2-5; the D is unclear. CDR1 and CDR2 from the germline V gene are KGHSH and LQKENI. This CDR3 is built from 13 residues. The germline V and J ends were trimmed by 6 bases and 5 bases, with 13 bases remaining between them.

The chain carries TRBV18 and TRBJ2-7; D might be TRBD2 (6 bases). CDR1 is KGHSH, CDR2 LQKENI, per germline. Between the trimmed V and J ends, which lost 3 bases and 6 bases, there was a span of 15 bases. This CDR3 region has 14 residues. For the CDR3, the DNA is TGTGCCAGCTCACCGGCACAACTGGGAGGCGAGCAGTACTTC. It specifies CASSPAQLGGEQYF.

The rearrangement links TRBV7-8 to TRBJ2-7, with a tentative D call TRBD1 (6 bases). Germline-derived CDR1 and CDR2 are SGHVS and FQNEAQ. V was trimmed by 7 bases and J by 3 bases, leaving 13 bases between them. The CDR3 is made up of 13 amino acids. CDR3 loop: CASIRGPNYEQYF. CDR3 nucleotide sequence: TGTGCCAGCATCAGGGGCCCCAACTACGAGCAGTACTTC.

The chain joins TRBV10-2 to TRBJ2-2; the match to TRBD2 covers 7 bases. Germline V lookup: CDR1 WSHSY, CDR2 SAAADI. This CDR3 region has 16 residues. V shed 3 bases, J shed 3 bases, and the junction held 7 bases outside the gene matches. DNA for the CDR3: TGCGCCAGCAGTGATGGGGCTAGCGGATACACCGGGGAGCTGTTTTTT. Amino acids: CASSDGASGYTGELFF.

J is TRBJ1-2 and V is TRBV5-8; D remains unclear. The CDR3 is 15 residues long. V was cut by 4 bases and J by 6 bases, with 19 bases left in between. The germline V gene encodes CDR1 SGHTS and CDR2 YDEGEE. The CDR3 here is CASSLTGRGRNGYTF. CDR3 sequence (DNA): TGTGCCAGCAGCCTAACGGGCCGAGGACGGAATGGCTACACCTTC.

The CDR3, as DNA: TGTGCCACCAGTTCAAAGGGGGCGAGCCCCTACAATGAGCAGTTCTTC. This gives the protein CATSSKGASPYNEQFF. The chain employs TRBV15 and TRBJ2-1; 7 bases agree with TRBD1. V dropped 6 bases and J dropped 2; count of bases not matched to a gene: 10. CDR3 size: 16 residues. Germline V gives CDR1 LNHNV, CDR2 YYDKDF (reference sequence).

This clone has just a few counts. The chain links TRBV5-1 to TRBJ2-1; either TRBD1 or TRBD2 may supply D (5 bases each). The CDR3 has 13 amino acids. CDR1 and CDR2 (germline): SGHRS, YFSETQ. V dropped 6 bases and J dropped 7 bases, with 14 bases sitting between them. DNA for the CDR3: TGCGCCAGCACCCGGGTTGGGGGAAATGAGCAGTTCTTC. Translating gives CASTRVGGNEQFF.

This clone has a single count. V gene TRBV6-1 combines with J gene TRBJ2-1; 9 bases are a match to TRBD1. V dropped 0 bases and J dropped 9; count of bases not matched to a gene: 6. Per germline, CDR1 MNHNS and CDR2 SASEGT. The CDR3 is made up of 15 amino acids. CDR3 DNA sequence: TGTGCCAGCAGTGAAGCGGAGACAGGGGGACTTGAGCAGTTCTTC. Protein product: CASSEAETGGLEQFF.

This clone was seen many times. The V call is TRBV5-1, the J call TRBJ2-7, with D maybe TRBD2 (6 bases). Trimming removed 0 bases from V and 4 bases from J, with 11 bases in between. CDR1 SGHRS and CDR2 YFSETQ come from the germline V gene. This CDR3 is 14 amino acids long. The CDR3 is CASSLGRDIYEQYF. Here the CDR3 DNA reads TGCGCCAGCAGCTTGGGGCGGGATATTTACGAGCAGTACTTC.

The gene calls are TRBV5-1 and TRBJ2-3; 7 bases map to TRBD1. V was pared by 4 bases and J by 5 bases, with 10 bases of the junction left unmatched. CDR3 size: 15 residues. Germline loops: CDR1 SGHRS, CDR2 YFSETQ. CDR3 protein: CASSPRQGIGDTQYF. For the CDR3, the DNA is TGCGCCAGCAGCCCAAGACAGGGAATTGGAGATACGCAGTATTTT.

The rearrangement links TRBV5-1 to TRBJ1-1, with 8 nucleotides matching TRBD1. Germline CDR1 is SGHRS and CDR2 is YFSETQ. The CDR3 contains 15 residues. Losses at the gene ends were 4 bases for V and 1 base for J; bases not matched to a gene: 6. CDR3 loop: CASSIGQGANTEAFF. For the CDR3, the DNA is TGCGCCAGCAGCATCGGACAGGGAGCGAACACTGAAGCTTTCTTT.

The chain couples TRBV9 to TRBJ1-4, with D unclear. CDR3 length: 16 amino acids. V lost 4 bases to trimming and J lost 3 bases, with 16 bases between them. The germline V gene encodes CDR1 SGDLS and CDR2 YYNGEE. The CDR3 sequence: CASSPSQRQANEKLFF. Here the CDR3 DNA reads TGTGCCAGCAGCCCATCTCAGCGTCAAGCTAATGAAAAACTGTTTTTT.